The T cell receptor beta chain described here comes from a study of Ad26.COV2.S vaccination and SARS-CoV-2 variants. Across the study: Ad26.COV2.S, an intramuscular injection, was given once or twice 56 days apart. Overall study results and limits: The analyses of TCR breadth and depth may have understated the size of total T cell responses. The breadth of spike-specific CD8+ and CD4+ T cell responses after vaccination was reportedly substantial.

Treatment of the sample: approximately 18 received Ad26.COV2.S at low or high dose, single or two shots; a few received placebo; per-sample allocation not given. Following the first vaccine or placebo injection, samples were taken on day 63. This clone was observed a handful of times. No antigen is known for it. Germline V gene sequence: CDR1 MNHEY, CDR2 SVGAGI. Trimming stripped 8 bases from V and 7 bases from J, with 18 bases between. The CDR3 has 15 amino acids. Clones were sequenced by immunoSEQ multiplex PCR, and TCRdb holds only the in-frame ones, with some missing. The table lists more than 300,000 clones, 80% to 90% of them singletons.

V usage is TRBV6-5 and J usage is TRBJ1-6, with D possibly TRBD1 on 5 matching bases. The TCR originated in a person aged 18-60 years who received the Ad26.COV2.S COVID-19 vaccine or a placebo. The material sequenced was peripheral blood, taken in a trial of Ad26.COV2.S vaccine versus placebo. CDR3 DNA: TGTGCCAGCTCCCAGGGTCAAGTTAGGAATTCACCCCTCCACTTT. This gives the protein CASSQGQVRNSPLHF.